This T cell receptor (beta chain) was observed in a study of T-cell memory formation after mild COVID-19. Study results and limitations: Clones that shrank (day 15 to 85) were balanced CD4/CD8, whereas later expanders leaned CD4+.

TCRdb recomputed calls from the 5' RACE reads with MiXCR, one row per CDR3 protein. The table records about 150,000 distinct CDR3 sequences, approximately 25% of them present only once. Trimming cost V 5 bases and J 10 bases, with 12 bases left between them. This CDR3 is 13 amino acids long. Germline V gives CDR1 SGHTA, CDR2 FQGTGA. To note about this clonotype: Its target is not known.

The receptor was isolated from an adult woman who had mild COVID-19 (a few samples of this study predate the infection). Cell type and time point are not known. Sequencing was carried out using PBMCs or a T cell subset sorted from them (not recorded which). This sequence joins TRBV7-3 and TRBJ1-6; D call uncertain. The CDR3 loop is CASSLNMGSPLHF. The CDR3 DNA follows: TGTGCCAGCAGCCTCAACATGGGGTCACCCCTCCACTTT.